Shown below are 26 T cell receptor beta chains from a single sample sequenced in a study of shared clonotypes between healthy human individuals. Libraries were prepared by immunoSEQ multiplex PCR; TCRdb keeps only in-frame clonotypes and omits some of them. Of around 2.1 million clones listed, more than 85% are singletons. Cells designated naive CD8 were CD45RO-negative and were positively selected for CCR7, with terminally differentiated effector memory CD45RA+ cells excluded. Specimen: naive CD8+ T cells from PBMCs. The receptors were sampled from a man between 18 and 35 years old in good health. Some clones in this sample may be carry-over from other donors' samples.

This clone was observed once. V is TRBV27 and J is TRBJ2-7; weak D call: TRBD1 (6 bases). Per the germline V gene, CDR1 is MNHEY and CDR2 is SMNVEV (reference sequence). V was clipped by 4 bases and J by 5 bases, with 18 bases between them. The CDR3 covers 15 residues. The CDR3 DNA reads TGTGCCAGCAGTTCTATCAGGGGTACATGGGACGAGCAGTACTTC. Its translation: CASSSIRGTWDEQYF.

The rearrangement links TRBV19 to TRBJ1-5; D is ambiguous. There are 15 residues in the CDR3. V was pared by 3 bases and J by 0 bases, with 9 bases between. CDR1 is LNHDA, CDR2 SQIVND, per germline (reference sequence). The CDR3 is CASSISGFSNQPQHF. The CDR3 DNA reads TGTGCCAGTAGTATCTCTGGGTTTAGCAATCAGCCCCAGCATTTT.

The V and J genes are TRBV19 and TRBJ2-7, with D possibly being TRBD1 (6 bases). This CDR3 spans 14 amino acids. Looked up from germline, CDR1 is LNHDA and CDR2 is SQIVND (reference sequence). Trimming pared 5 bases from V and 0 bases from J, leaving 11 bases between. CDR3 bases: TGTGCCAGTAGTGGCCGGGACACCTCCTACGAGCAGTACTTC. It specifies CASSGRDTSYEQYF. Drawing the rest from reference TRBV19 and TRBJ2-7, the complete variable domain is DGGITQSPKYLFRKEGQNVTLSCEQNLNHDAMYWYRQDPGQGLRLIYYSQIVNDFQKGDIAEGYSVSREKKESFPLTVTSAQKNPTAFYLCASSGRDTSYEQYFGPGTRLTVT.

This chain joins TRBV28 and TRBJ2-3; unclear D gene. The CDR3 totals 15 residues. Trimming pared 5 bases from V and 1 base from J, leaving 13 bases between. CDR1 is MDHEN and CDR2 is SYDVKM in the germline V gene. The CDR3, as DNA: TGTGCCAGCAGTGCTCAGACCTTTCGCACAGATACGCAGTATTTT. Translating it yields CASSAQTFRTDTQYF.

The chain is built from TRBV4-3 and TRBJ1-1, with 9 bases aligning to TRBD1. The CDR3 is made up of 14 amino acids. Germline CDR1 reads LGHNA; CDR2 reads YSLEER. J gave up 10 bases and V 1 base, and 7 bases lay outside the gene matches. The CDR3 here is CASSQAQGAGRAFF. The DNA of the CDR3 is TGCGCCAGCAGCCAAGCACAGGGGGCGGGCAGAGCTTTCTTT.

The chain recombines TRBV19 with TRBJ2-1, with D perhaps TRBD1 or TRBD2 (6 bases each). The V gene's germline CDR1 is LNHDA and CDR2 SQIVND (reference sequence). Deletions cut 3 bases from V and 12 bases from J, with 15 bases between. The CDR3 sequence is 13 residues long. The chain's CDR3 is CASSMSGARLQFF. Written as DNA, the CDR3 is TGTGCCAGTAGTATGTCGGGGGCGCGTTTGCAGTTCTTC.

The chain has TRBV6-5 and TRBJ2-6, with D perhaps matching TRBD2 (7 bases). V lost 7 bases to trimming and J lost 2 bases, with 12 bases between them. The CDR3 is 15 residues long. Germline CDR1 reads MNHEY; CDR2 reads SVGAGI. The CDR3 DNA follows: TGTGCCAGCACCACGCGGGGGCCTGGGGCCAACGTCCTGACTTTC. Residues: CASTTRGPGANVLTF.

This clone was counted once. This chain connects TRBV27 to TRBJ2-7; TRBD2 matches at 8 bases. The CDR3 loop spans 16 amino acids. J lost 2 bases, V lost 3 bases, and 9 bases had no gene match. CDR1 and CDR2 from the germline V gene are MNHEY and SMNVEV (reference sequence). In nucleotides, the CDR3 is TGTGCCAGCAGTTTCGCAGCGGGAGAATTCCCCTACGAGCAGTACTTC. Its translation is CASSFAAGEFPYEQYF.

The V and J genes are TRBV28 and TRBJ2-2, with TRBD2 identical over 7 bases. This CDR3 is 17 amino acids long. J was trimmed by 9 bases and V by 2 bases; bases with no gene match: 15. Germline V lookup: CDR1 MDHEN, CDR2 SYDVKM. CDR3 coding DNA: TGTGCCAGCAGTTTAATGTACACGGGACCGGGGGGTCGGGAGCTGTTTTTT. This sequence encodes CASSLMYTGPGGRELFF.

The V call is TRBV27, the J call TRBJ2-7; 7 bases are a match to TRBD1. Unmatched junction bases numbered 8, after V lost 6 bases and J lost 3 bases. Per the germline V gene, CDR1 is MNHEY and CDR2 is SMNVEV (reference sequence). The CDR3 is 14 residues long. The DNA for the CDR3 is TGTGCCAGCAGAACAGGGGCTGCGGACTACGAGCAGTACTTC. Protein: CASRTGAADYEQYF.

The rearrangement links TRBV5-6 to TRBJ2-5; either TRBD1 or TRBD2 may supply D (5 bases each). TRBJ2-7 explains the end of the DNA better; the J call may be wrong. CDR1 is SGHDT, CDR2 YYEEEE, per germline. CDR3 size: 13 residues. CDR3 sequence reads: CASSIGAAYEQYF. DNA of the CDR3: TGTGCCAGCAGCATCGGGGCAGCCTACGAGCAGTACTTC.

The gene calls are TRBV5-1 and TRBJ2-3; D perhaps matches TRBD2 (6 bases). V lost 3 bases and J lost 0, with 14 bases in between. The CDR3 covers 16 residues. CDR1 and CDR2 from the germline V gene are SGHRS and YFSETQ. The CDR3 region has the DNA TGCGCCAGCAGCTCCCAGGGACTGACTAGCACAGATACGCAGTATTTT. Its translation: CASSSQGLTSTDTQYF.

J is TRBJ1-5 and V is TRBV11-2; D possibly corresponds to TRBD1 (6 bases). Trimming took off 5 bases at V and 8 bases at J, with 16 bases between the two ends. CDR3 size: 14 residues. CDR1 SGHAT and CDR2 FQNNGV come from the germline V gene. CDR3 amino acids: CASSATGSREPQHF. CDR3 nucleotides: TGTGCCAGCAGCGCAACAGGGAGTCGGGAGCCCCAGCATTTT.

The sample holds one count of this clone. The V call is TRBV4-3, the J call TRBJ2-7; D uncertain. This CDR3 region has 15 residues. Germline CDR1 and CDR2: LGHNA and YSLEER. V was cut by 0 bases and J by 5 bases, with 14 bases left in between. Here the CDR3 DNA reads TGCGCCAGCAGCCAAGATTACTCAAGGAGAGACGAGCAGTACTTC. Its protein is CASSQDYSRRDEQYF.

CDR3 region: CASSQQGPNEKLFF. CDR3 nucleotide sequence: TGTGCCAGCAGCCAACAGGGTCCTAATGAAAAACTGTTTTTT. The chain uses TRBV7-9 and TRBJ1-4; D might be TRBD1 (6 bases). The CDR3 runs 14 residues. The germline V gene has CDR1 SEHNR and CDR2 FQNEAQ (reference sequence). Trimming removed 5 bases from V and 3 bases from J, with 10 bases in between.

This chain connects TRBV19 to TRBJ1-1; D is unclear. The germline V and J ends were trimmed by 0 bases and 8 bases, with 13 bases remaining between them. CDR1 and CDR2 (germline): LNHDA, SQIVND (reference sequence). The CDR3 is made up of 14 amino acids. The CDR3: CASSIDLGRREAFF. The DNA of the CDR3 is TGTGCCAGTAGTATAGATCTCGGGCGGCGGGAAGCTTTCTTT.

Points on this clone: At the DNA level, this CDR3 is encoded by other sequences in the same sample as well. This chain connects TRBV28 to TRBJ1-1, with unresolved D. The CDR3 has 13 residues. V dropped 3 bases and J dropped 1 base, with 6 bases sitting between them. CDR1 and CDR2 (germline): MDHEN, SYDVKM. The CDR3 sequence is CASSLTKNTEAFF. In DNA form, the CDR3 reads TGTGCCAGCAGTTTGACAAAGAACACTGAAGCTTTCTTT.

On this clone: This sample also contains other DNA sequences that code for the same CDR3. The chain uses TRBV27 and TRBJ1-5; TRBD1 is a possible D gene (6 bases). Trimming shortened V by 0 bases and J by 0 bases, and 6 bases separated the two germline ends. The germline V gene encodes CDR1 MNHEY and CDR2 SMNVEV (reference sequence). The CDR3 is 15 residues long. As DNA, the CDR3 is TGTGCCAGCAGTTTATCCAGGGGTAGCAATCAGCCCCAGCATTTT. This encodes CASSLSRGSNQPQHF.

The chain is built from TRBV15 and TRBJ2-1; D call uncertain. From germline, CDR1 is LNHNV and CDR2 YYDKDF (reference sequence). This CDR3 has 13 residues. Trimming left V 5 bases short and J 8 bases short, with 13 bases between. CDR3 sequence: CATSPIPEDEQFF. In DNA form, the CDR3 reads TGTGCCACCAGCCCGATCCCAGAGGATGAGCAGTTCTTC.

The chain couples TRBV5-6 to TRBJ2-5; 11 bases align to TRBD2. Losses at the gene ends were 0 bases for V and 5 bases for J; bases not matched to a gene: 6. Germline V gene sequence: CDR1 SGHDT, CDR2 YYEEEE. The CDR3 runs to 16 residues. CDR3 region: CASSLGGLADLETQYF. The CDR3, as DNA: TGTGCCAGCAGCTTGGGGGGACTAGCGGACCTGGAGACCCAGTACTTC. The variable domain in full, with the rest retrieved from reference TRBV5-6 and TRBJ2-5, is DAGVTQSPTHLIKTRGQQVTLRCSPKSGHDTVSWYQQALGQGPQFIFQYYEEEERQRGNFPDRFSGHQFPNYSSELNVNALLLGDSALYLCASSLGGLADLETQYFGPGTRLLVL.

This sequence joins TRBV28 and TRBJ2-2; 7 positions match TRBD2. V shed 3 bases, J shed 5 bases, and the junction held 12 bases outside the gene matches. This CDR3 comprises 17 residues. Germline V gene data show CDR1 as MDHEN and CDR2 as SYDVKM. This CDR3 is CASSFLFTGAGTGELFF. The CDR3 DNA sequence: TGTGCCAGCAGTTTCCTATTTACGGGAGCGGGGACCGGGGAGCTGTTTTTT.

This rearrangement joins TRBV5-6 to TRBJ1-1; D not resolved. CDR1 SGHDT and CDR2 YYEEEE come from the germline V gene. The CDR3 runs to 14 residues. V was trimmed by 3 bases and J by 3 bases, leaving 12 bases between them. In DNA, the CDR3 is TGTGCCAGCAGCTCCGAAACGGAATACACTGAAGCTTTCTTT. Amino acid sequence: CASSSETEYTEAFF.

V usage is TRBV4-1 and J usage is TRBJ2-2; possibly TRBD1 for D (6 bases). The CDR3 sequence is 15 residues long. Germline V gives CDR1 MGHRA, CDR2 YSYEKL. The V end was cut by 5 bases, the J end by 3 bases, with 13 bases between. CDR3 in amino acids: CASSSRGEDTGELFF. The CDR3 DNA reads TGCGCCAGCAGCTCCAGGGGTGAGGACACCGGGGAGCTGTTTTTT.

The J gene is TRBJ2-1, the V gene TRBV6-1, with D unresolved. V lost 0 bases and J 4 bases, leaving 13 bases between the germline ends. Germline CDR1 reads MNHNS; CDR2 reads SASEGT. The CDR3 has 16 amino acids. The CDR3 sequence is CASSEAYDVPYNEQFF. DNA of the CDR3: TGTGCCAGCAGTGAAGCCTACGATGTGCCTTACAATGAGCAGTTCTTC.

About this clone: The same CDR3 arises from other DNA sequences in this sample as well. J is TRBJ1-2 and V is TRBV6-5; D remains unclear. V was clipped by 0 bases and J by 4 bases, with 9 bases between them. Per the germline V gene, CDR1 is MNHEY and CDR2 is SVGAGI. The CDR3 spans 14 residues. The CDR3 is CASSYSEGGYGYTF. CDR3 DNA sequence: TGTGCCAGCAGTTACTCAGAGGGCGGCTATGGCTACACCTTC.

J is TRBJ2-1 and V is TRBV7-3; TRBD2 aligns across 8 bases. Germline V gene data show CDR1 as SGHTA and CDR2 as FQGTGA. The trim removed 3 bases at V and 2 bases at J, leaving 9 bases unmatched. The CDR3 totals 17 residues. The CDR3 loop is CASSLGPGGGTYNEQFF. The CDR3 region has the DNA TGTGCCAGCAGCTTGGGCCCTGGCGGGGGGACCTACAATGAGCAGTTCTTC. Filled out from reference TRBV7-3 and TRBJ2-1, the complete variable domain reads GAGVSQTPSNKVTEKGKYVELRCDPISGHTALYWYRQSLGQGPEFLIYFQGTGAADDSGLPNDRFFAVRPEGSVSTLKIQRTERGDSAVYLCASSLGPGGGTYNEQFFGPGTRLTVL.